This TCR beta chain was documented in a study of post-analysis software for immune sequencing data. Overall study context: The cohort encompassed relapsing-remitting, secondary progressive and progressive-relapsing multiple sclerosis disease courses. Overall study results and limits: Co-batched samples clustered tightly together by F measure. Controls showed significantly higher normalized Chao1 diversity than did multiple sclerosis patients. Patients used five TRBV segments, including TRBV5-6, TRBV5-1 and TRBV20-1, more often than controls.

Concerning this clonotype: What it binds is not known.

Trimming removed 0 bases at V and 7 bases at J, with 10 bases between. Germline V gene lookup returns CDR1 LNHNV and CDR2 YYDKDF (reference sequence). The CDR3 runs to 14 residues. TCR beta cDNA libraries included unique molecular identifiers. When about 1 to 11 million T cells were used, they gave about 550,000 cDNA molecules. TCRdb redid the calling of the PCR reads with MiXCR, one entry per CDR3 protein. The sample yields roughly 650,000 distinct CDR3 sequences, approximately 60% seen once. The receptor was derived from a girl aged 2 to 9 with multiple sclerosis. V usage is TRBV15 and J usage is TRBJ2-1, with D unresolved. Sequenced input: blood. CDR3 residues: CATSRERAMNEQFF. CDR3 DNA: TGTGCCACCAGCAGAGAGAGAGCCATGAATGAGCAGTTCTTC.